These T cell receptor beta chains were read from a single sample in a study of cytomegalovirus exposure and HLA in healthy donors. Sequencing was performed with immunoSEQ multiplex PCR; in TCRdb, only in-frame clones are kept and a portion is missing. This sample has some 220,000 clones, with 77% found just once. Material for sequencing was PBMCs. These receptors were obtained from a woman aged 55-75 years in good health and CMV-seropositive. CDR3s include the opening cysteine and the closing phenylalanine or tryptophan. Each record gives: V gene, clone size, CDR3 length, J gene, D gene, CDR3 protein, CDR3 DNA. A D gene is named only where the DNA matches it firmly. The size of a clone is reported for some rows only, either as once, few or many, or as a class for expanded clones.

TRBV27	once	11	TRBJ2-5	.	CASSLRGTQYF	TGTGCCAGCAGTTTAAGGGGGACCCAGTACTTC
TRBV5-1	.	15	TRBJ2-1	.	CASSLIPGGYNEQFF	TGCGCCAGCAGCTTGATACCAGGGGGGTACAATGAGCAGTTCTTC
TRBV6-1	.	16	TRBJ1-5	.	CASSGQSGTTHQPQHF	TGTGCCAGCAGTGGACAATCCGGGACAACACATCAGCCCCAGCATTTT
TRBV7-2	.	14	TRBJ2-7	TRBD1	CASSYRQGAYEQYF	TGTGCCAGCAGCTACCGACAGGGAGCCTACGAGCAGTACTTC
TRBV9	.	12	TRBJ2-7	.	CASSAGRSEQYF	TGTGCCAGCAGCGCCGGCAGGTCGGAGCAGTACTTC
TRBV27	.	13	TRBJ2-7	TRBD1	CASRPGQSYEQYF	TGTGCCAGCAGACCGGGACAGAGCTACGAGCAGTACTTC
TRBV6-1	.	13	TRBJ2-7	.	CASTDRDSYEQYF	TGTGCCAGCACCGACAGAGACTCCTACGAGCAGTACTTC
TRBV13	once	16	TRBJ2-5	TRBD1	CASSLETGIGQETQYF	TGTGCCAGCAGCTTAGAGACAGGGATAGGACAAGAGACCCAGTACTTC
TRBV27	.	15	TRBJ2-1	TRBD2	CASSLYLAGVNEQFF	TGTGCCAGCAGTTTATATCTAGCGGGAGTCAATGAGCAGTTCTTC
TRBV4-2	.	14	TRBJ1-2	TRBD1	CASSSGQGRYGYTF	TGTGCCAGCAGCTCCGGACAGGGGAGGTATGGCTACACCTTC
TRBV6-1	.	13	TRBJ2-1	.	CASREMNTNEQFF	TGTGCCAGCAGGGAAATGAACACGAATGAGCAGTTCTTC
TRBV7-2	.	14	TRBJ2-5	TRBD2	CASSLGGGRETQYF	TGTGCCAGCAGCTTAGGGGGGGGTCGTGAGACCCAGTACTTC
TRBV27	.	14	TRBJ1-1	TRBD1	CASSYRGLNTEAFF	TGTGCCAGCAGTTACAGGGGGTTGAACACTGAAGCTTTCTTT
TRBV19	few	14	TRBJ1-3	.	CASSRTVSGNTIYF	TGTGCCAGTAGTAGGACAGTCTCTGGAAACACCATATATTTT
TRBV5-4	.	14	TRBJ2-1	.	CASSIRDFDNEQFF	TGTGCCAGCAGCATCCGGGACTTTGACAATGAGCAGTTCTTC
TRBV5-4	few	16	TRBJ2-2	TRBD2	CASSQGLAGADGELFF	TGTGCCAGCAGCCAGGGACTAGCGGGAGCGGACGGGGAGCTGTTTTTT
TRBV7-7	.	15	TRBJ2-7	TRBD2	CASSPGLAGDYEQYF	TGTGCCAGCAGCCCGGGACTAGCGGGAGACTACGAGCAGTACTTC
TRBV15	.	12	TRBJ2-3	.	CATSRGPDTQYF	TGTGCCACCAGCAGAGGGCCAGATACGCAGTATTTT
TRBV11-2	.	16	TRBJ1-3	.	CASSSLRRSRGWTIYF	TGTGCCAGCAGCTCTCTGAGGAGATCGAGGGGGTGGACCATATATTTT
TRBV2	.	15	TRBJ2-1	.	CASTYESSSYNEQFF	TGTGCCAGCACCTACGAGTCGAGCTCCTACAATGAGCAGTTCTTC
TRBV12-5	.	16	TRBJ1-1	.	CASGLTRGGPHTEAFF	TGTGCTAGTGGTTTGACCCGGGGAGGTCCGCACACTGAAGCTTTCTTT
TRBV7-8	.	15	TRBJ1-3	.	CASSLREKFGNTIYF	TGTGCCAGCAGCTTACGCGAGAAATTTGGAAACACCATATATTTT
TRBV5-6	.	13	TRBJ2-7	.	CASSLVGSYEQYF	TGTGCCAGCAGCTTGGTCGGTAGCTACGAGCAGTACTTC
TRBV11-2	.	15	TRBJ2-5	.	CASSLGRDFRETQYF	TGTGCCAGCAGCTTGGGACGGGACTTTAGGGAGACCCAGTACTTC
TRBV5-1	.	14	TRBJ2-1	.	CASSLTHRDNEQFF	TGCGCCAGCAGCTTAACGCACAGGGACAATGAGCAGTTCTTC
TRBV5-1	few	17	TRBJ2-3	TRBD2	CASSEGLAGGRGDTQYF	TGCGCCAGCAGCGAGGGACTAGCGGGGGGACGGGGAGATACGCAGTATTTT
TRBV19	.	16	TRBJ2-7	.	CASSIEWDTGRHEQYF	TGTGCCAGTAGTATAGAGTGGGACACCGGGAGGCACGAGCAGTACTTC
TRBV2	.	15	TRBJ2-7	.	CASTGRDRGSHEQYF	TGTGCCAGCACCGGGCGGGACAGAGGCTCCCACGAGCAGTACTTC
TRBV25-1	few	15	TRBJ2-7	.	CASSDSRGFRYEQYF	TGTGCCAGCAGTGATTCAAGGGGTTTTCGCTACGAGCAGTACTTC
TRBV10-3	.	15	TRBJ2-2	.	CAISDSTTNTGELFF	TGTGCCATCAGTGATAGTACCACTAACACCGGGGAGCTGTTTTTT
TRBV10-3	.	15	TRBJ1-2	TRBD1	CAISDPGTGVHGYTF	TGTGCCATCAGTGACCCCGGGACAGGGGTCCATGGCTACACCTTC
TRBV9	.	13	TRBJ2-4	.	CASSGGGGYIQYF	TGTGCCAGCAGCGGTGGGGGCGGATACATTCAGTACTTC
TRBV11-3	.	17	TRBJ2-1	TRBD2	CASSPRGSGASYNEQFF	TGTGCCAGCAGCCCCCGAGGGAGCGGGGCCTCCTACAATGAGCAGTTCTTC
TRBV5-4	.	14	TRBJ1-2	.	CASRRGEGSYGYTF	TGTGCCAGCAGAAGAGGGGAGGGGAGCTATGGCTACACCTTC
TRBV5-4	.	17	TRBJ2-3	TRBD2	CAGRGGSGMSSTDTQYF	TGTGCCGGGAGGGGAGGCAGCGGCATGTCTAGCACAGATACGCAGTATTTT
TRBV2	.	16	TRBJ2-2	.	CASSEDARGRTGELFF	TGTGCCAGCAGTGAAGATGCCAGGGGGAGGACCGGGGAGCTGTTTTTT
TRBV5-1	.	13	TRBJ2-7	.	CASTYPLSYEQYF	TGCGCCAGCACCTATCCCCTCTCCTACGAGCAGTACTTC
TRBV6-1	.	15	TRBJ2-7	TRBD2	CASSDRLAGIYEQYF	TGTGCCAGCAGTGACAGGTTAGCGGGGATCTACGAGCAGTACTTC
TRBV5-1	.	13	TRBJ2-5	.	CASNPGVGETQYF	TGCGCCAGCAACCCGGGAGTGGGTGAGACCCAGTACTTC
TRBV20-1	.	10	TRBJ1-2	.	CSARIYGYTF	TGCAGTGCTAGAATATATGGCTACACCTTC
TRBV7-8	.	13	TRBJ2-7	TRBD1	CASNQGQAYEQYF	TGTGCCAGCAACCAAGGACAGGCCTACGAGCAGTACTTC
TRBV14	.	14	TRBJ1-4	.	CASSKTAYNEKLFF	TGTGCCAGCAGCAAGACAGCCTATAATGAAAAACTGTTTTTT
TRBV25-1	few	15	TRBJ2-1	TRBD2	CASTRAGGSYNEQFF	TGTGCCAGCACCCGAGCGGGAGGCTCCTACAATGAGCAGTTCTTC
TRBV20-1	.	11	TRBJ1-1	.	CSGISATEAFF	TGCAGTGGAATCTCTGCGACTGAAGCTTTCTTT
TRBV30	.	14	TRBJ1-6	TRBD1	CAWSVSGGFSPLHF	TGTGCCTGGAGTGTGTCAGGGGGGTTCTCACCCCTCCACTTT
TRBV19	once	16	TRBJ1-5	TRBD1	CASSIARDRGNQPQHF	TGTGCCAGTAGTATAGCCAGGGACAGGGGAAATCAGCCCCAGCATTTT
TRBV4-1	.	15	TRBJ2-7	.	CASSQEGRGFDEQYF	TGCGCCAGCAGCCAAGAAGGCAGGGGTTTCGACGAGCAGTACTTC
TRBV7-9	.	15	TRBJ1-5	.	CASSPVGGQRQPQHF	TGTGCCAGCAGCCCCGTGGGGGGGCAGCGTCAGCCCCAGCATTTT
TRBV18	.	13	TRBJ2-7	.	CASSPLGFDEQYF	TGTGCCAGCTCACCGCTCGGGTTCGACGAGCAGTACTTC
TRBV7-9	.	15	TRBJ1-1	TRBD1	CASSLGQGAITEAFF	TGTGCCAGCAGCTTAGGGCAGGGGGCAATCACTGAAGCTTTCTTT
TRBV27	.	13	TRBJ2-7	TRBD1	CASLGTGYSEQYF	TGTGCCAGCCTTGGGACAGGCTATTCCGAGCAGTACTTC
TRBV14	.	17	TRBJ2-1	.	CASSQVSERTTYNEQFF	TGTGCCAGCAGCCAAGTTTCTGAGAGAACCACCTACAATGAGCAGTTCTTC
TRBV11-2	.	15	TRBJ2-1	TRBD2	CASSLGAGGWNEQFF	TGTGCCAGCAGCTTAGGCGCGGGAGGTTGGAATGAGCAGTTCTTC
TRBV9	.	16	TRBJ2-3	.	CASSPRGGAPTDTQYF	TGTGCCAGCAGCCCCCGTGGGGGGGCGCCCACAGATACGCAGTATTTT